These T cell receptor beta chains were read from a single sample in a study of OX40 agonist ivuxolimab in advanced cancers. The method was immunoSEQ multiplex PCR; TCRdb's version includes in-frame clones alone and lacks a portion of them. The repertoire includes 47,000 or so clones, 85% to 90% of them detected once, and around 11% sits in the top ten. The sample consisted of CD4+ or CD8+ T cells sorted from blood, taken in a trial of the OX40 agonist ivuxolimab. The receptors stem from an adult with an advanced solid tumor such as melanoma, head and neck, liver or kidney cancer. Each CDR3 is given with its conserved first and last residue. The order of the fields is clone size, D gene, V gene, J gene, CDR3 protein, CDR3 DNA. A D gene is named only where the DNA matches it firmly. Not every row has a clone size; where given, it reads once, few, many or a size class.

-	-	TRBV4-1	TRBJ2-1	CASSHTPGPGGDEQFF	TGCGCCAGCAGCCACACCCCAGGTCCTGGGGGCGATGAGCAGTTCTTC
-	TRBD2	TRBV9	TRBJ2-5	CASSVSLGLAAHQETQYF	TGTGCCAGCAGCGTAAGCCTGGGACTAGCAGCCCATCAAGAGACCCAGTACTTC
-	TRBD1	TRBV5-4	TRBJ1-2	CASSLVTGQAIRGGYTF	TGTGCCAGCAGCTTGGTTACTGGACAGGCGATCAGGGGAGGCTACACCTTC
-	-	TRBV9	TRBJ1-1	CASSAEGRGGRGNTEAFF	TGTGCCAGCAGCGCGGAGGGGAGGGGTGGGAGAGGGAACACTGAAGCTTTCTTT
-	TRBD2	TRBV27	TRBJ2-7	CASSFSGSSYEQYF	TGTGCCAGCAGTTTTAGCGGGTCTTCCTACGAGCAGTACTTC
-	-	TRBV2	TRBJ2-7	CASSEGQGGNYEQYF	TGTGCCAGCAGTGAAGGGCAGGGGGGAAATTACGAGCAGTACTTC
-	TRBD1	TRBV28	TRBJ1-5	CASRLTGGGNQPQHF	TGTGCCAGCAGATTAACAGGGGGAGGGAATCAGCCCCAGCATTTT
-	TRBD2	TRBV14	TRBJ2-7	CASSRGLGASYEQYF	TGTGCCAGCAGCCGGGGACTAGGCGCATCTTACGAGCAGTACTTC
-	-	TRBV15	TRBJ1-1	CATSRGLTNTEAFF	TGTGCCACCAGCAGAGGACTGACTAACACTGAAGCTTTCTTT
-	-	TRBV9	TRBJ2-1	CASSVDGKSYNEQFF	TGTGCCAGCAGCGTAGATGGGAAATCCTACAATGAGCAGTTCTTC
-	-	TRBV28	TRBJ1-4	CASSLGAPNEKLFF	TGTGCCAGCAGTTTAGGTGCCCCTAATGAAAAACTGTTTTTT
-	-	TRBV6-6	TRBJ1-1	CASSYSIVTEAFF	TGTGCCAGCAGTTACTCGATCGTAACTGAAGCTTTCTTT
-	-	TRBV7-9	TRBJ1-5	CASSPSFNQPQHF	TGTGCCAGCAGCCCGTCCTTCAATCAGCCCCAGCATTTT
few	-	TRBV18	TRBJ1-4	CASSAKPEKLFF	TGTGCCAGCTCAGCGAAACCTGAAAAACTGTTTTTT
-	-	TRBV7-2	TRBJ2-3	CASRAQGFYTDTQYF	TGTGCCAGCAGGGCGCAGGGGTTTTACACAGATACGCAGTATTTT
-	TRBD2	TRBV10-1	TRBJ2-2	CASSESTSARRGGELFF	TGCGCCAGCAGTGAATCGACTAGCGCCAGGCGGGGCGGGGAGCTGTTTTTT